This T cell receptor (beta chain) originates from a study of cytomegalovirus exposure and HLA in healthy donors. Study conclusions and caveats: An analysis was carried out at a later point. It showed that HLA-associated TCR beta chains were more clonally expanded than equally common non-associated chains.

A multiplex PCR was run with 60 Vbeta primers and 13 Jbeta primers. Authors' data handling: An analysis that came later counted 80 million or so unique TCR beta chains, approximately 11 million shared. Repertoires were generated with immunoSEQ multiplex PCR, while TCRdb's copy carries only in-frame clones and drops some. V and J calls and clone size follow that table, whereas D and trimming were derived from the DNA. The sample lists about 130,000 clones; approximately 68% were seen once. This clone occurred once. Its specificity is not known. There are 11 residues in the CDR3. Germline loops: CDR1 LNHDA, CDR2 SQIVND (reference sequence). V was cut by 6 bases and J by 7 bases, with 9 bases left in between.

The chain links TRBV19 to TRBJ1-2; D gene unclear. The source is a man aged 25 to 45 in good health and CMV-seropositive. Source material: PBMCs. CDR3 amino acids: CASRAGLGYTF. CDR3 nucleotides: TGTGCCAGTAGGGCTGGACTTGGCTACACCTTC.